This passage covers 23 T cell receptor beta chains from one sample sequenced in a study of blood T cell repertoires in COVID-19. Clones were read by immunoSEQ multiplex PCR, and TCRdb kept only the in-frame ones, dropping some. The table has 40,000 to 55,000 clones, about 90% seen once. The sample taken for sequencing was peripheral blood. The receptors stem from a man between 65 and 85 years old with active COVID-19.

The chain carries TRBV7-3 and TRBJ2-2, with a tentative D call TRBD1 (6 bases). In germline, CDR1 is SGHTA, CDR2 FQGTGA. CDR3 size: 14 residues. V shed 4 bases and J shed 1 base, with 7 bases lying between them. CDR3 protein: CASSSQGNTGELFF. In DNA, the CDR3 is TGTGCCAGCAGCTCACAGGGGAACACCGGGGAGCTGTTTTTT.

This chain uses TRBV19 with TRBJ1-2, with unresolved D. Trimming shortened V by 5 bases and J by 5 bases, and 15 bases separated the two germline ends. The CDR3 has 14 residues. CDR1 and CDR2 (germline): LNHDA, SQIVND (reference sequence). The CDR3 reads CASSSSPDPYGYTF. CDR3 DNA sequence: TGTGCCAGTAGTTCGTCGCCAGATCCTTATGGCTACACCTTC.

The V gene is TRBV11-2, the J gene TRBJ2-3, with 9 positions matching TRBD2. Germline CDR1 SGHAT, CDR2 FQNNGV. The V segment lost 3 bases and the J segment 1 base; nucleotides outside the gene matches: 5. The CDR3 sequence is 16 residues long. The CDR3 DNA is TGTGCCAGCAGCTTGGGTAGCGGGGGCCGCACAGATACGCAGTATTTT. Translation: CASSLGSGGRTDTQYF.

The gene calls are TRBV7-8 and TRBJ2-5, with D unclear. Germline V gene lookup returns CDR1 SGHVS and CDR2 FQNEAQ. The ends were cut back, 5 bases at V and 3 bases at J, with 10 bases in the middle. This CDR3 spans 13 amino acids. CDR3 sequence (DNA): TGTGCCAGCAGCGGCAAAGTAAAAGAGACCCAGTACTTC. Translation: CASSGKVKETQYF.

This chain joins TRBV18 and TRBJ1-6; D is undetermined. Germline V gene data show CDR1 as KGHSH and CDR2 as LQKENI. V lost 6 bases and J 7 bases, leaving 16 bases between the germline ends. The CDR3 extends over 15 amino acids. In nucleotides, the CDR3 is TGTGCCAGCTCGGACCTCGGGGTTTTGAATTCACCCCTCCACTTT. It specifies CASSDLGVLNSPLHF.

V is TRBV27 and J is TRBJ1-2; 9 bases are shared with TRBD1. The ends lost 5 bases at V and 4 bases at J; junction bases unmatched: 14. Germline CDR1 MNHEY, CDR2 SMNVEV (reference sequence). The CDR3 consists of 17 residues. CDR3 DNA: TGTGCCAGCAGTCAACGGAGCACAGGGGGCTTGTTCTATGGCTACACCTTC. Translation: CASSQRSTGGLFYGYTF.

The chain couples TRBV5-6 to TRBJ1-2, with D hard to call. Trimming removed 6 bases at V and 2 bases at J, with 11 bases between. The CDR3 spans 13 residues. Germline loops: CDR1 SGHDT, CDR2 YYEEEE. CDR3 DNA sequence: TGTGCCAGCACCTTCGGGGTGAACTATGGCTACACCTTC. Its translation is CASTFGVNYGYTF. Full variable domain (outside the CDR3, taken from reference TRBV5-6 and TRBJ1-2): DAGVTQSPTHLIKTRGQQVTLRCSPKSGHDTVSWYQQALGQGPQFIFQYYEEEERQRGNFPDRFSGHQFPNYSSELNVNALLLGDSALYLCASTFGVNYGYTFGSGTRLTVV.

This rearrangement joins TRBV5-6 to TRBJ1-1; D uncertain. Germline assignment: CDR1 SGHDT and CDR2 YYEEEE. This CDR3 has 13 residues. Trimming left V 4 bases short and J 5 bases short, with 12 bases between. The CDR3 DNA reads TGTGCCAGCAGCCGGGAACAGAGAACTGAAGCTTTCTTT. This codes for CASSREQRTEAFF.

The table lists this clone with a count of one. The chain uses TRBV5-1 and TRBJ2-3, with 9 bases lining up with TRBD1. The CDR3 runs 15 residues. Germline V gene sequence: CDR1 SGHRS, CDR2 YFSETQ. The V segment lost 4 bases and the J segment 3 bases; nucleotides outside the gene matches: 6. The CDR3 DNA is TGCGCCAGCAGCAGGGGGGACAGGGAAACAGATACGCAGTATTTT. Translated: CASSRGDRETDTQYF.

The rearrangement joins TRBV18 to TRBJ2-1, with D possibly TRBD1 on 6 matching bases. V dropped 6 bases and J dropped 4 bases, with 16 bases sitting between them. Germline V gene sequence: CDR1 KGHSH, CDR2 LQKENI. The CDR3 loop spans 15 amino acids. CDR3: CASSRGQPIYNEQFF. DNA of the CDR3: TGTGCCAGCTCCCGAGGACAGCCTATATACAATGAGCAGTTCTTC.

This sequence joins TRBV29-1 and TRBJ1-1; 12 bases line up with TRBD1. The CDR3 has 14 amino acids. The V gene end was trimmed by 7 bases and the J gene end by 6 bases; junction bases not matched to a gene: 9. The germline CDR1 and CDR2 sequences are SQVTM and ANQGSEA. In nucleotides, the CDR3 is TGCAGCGCAGAACCGGGACAGGGGGCGTCTGAAGCTTTCTTT. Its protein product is CSAEPGQGASEAFF.

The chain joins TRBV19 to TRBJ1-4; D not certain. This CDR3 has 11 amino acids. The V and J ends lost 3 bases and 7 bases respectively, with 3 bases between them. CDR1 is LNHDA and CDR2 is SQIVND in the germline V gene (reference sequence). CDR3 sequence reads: CASSISEKLFF. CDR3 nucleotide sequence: TGTGCCAGTAGTATTAGTGAAAAACTGTTTTTT.

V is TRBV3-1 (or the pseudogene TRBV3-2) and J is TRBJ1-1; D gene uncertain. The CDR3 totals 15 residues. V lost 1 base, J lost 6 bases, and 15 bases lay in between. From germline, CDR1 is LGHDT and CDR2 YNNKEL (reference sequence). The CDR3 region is CASSQGEMSGAEAFF. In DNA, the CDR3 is TGTGCCAGCAGCCAAGGGGAGATGTCAGGCGCTGAAGCTTTCTTT.

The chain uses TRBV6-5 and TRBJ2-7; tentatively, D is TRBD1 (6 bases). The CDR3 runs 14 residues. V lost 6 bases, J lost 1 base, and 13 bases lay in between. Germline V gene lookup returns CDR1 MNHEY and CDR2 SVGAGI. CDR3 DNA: TGTGCCAGCAGCCCAAGGACAGCGTCCTACGAGCAGTACTTC. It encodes CASSPRTASYEQYF.

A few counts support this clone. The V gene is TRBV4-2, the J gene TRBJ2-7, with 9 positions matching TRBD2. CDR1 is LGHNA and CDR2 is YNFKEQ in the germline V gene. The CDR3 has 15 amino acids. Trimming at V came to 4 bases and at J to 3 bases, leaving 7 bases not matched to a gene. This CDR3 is CASSPTAGGNYEQYF. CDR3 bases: TGTGCCAGCAGCCCCACGGCGGGGGGGAACTACGAGCAGTACTTC.

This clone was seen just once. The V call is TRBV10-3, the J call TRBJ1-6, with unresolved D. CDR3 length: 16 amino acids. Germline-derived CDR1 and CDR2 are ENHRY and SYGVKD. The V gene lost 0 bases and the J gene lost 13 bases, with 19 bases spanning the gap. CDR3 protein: CAISESRGFDWGPLHF. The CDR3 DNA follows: TGTGCCATCAGTGAGTCGCGAGGGTTCGACTGGGGTCCCCTCCACTTT.

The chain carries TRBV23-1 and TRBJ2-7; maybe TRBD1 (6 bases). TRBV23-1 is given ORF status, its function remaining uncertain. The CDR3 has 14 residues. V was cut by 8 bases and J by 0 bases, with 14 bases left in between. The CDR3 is CASRGGLVSYEQYF. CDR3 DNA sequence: TGCGCCAGCCGAGGGGGATTGGTCTCCTACGAGCAGTACTTC.

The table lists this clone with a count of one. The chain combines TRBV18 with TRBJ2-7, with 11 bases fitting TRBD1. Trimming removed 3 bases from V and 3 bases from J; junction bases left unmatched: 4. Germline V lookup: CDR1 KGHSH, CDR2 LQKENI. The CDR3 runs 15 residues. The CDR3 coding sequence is TGTGCCAGCTCACCTACCGGGACAGGGGGCTACGAGCAGTACTTC. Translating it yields CASSPTGTGGYEQYF.

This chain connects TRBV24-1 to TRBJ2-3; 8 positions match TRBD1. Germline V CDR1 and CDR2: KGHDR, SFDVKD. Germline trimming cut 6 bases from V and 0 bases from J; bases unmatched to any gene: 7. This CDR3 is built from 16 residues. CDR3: CATSRTGGPSTDTQYF. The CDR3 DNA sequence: TGTGCCACCAGTCGCACAGGGGGGCCGAGCACAGATACGCAGTATTTT.

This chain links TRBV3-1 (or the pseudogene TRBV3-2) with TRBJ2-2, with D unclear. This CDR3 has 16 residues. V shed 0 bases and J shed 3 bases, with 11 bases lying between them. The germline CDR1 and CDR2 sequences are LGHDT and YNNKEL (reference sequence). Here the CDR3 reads CASSQDTNQYTGELFF. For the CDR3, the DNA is TGTGCCAGCAGCCAAGATACCAATCAGTACACCGGGGAGCTGTTTTTT.

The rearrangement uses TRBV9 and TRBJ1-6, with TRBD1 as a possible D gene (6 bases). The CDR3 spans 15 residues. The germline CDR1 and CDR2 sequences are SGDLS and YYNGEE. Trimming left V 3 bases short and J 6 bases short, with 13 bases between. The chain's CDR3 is CASSGGGLGNSPLHF. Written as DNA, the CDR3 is TGTGCCAGCAGCGGCGGGGGGCTCGGTAATTCACCCCTCCACTTT.

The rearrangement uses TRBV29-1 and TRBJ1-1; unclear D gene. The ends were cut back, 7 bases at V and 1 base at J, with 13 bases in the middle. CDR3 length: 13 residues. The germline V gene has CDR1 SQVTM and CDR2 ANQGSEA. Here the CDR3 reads CSAAGVENTEAFF. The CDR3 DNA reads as TGCAGCGCTGCCGGGGTGGAGAACACTGAAGCTTTCTTT.

DNA for the CDR3: TGTGCCAGCTCACCTCAAGGGACGGCGAGCGGGGCAGATACGCAGTATTTT. Translation gives CASSPQGTASGADTQYF. This rearrangement joins TRBV18 to TRBJ2-3, with 7 positions matching TRBD2. Trimming removed 3 bases from V and 4 bases from J; junction bases left unmatched: 13. This CDR3 has 17 residues. The germline V gene encodes CDR1 KGHSH and CDR2 LQKENI.